The source of this TCR beta chain is a study of OX40 agonist ivuxolimab in advanced cancers. Comment on this clone: As yet, its antigen is unknown.

Sequenced by immunoSEQ multiplex PCR; TCRdb stores in-frame clones only, minus some. The sample holds about 22,000 clones, nearly 90% seen once. Study observations and caveats: Expanded clones tended on average to be more numerous among CD8+ T cells than CD4+.

The sample in question was CD4+ or CD8+ T cells sorted from blood, obtained in a trial of the OX40 agonist ivuxolimab. The receptor was isolated from an adult with an advanced solid tumor such as melanoma, head and neck, liver or kidney cancer.

The CDR3 sequence is CASSYSGTGPLYGYTF. In DNA form, the CDR3 reads TGTGCCAGCAGTTACTCGGGGACAGGGCCTCTCTATGGCTACACCTTC. V and J are TRBV6-5 and TRBJ1-2; the match to TRBD1 covers 9 bases. From germline, CDR1 is MNHEY and CDR2 SVGAGI. This CDR3 is built from 16 residues. Losses at the gene ends were 0 bases for V and 4 bases for J; bases not matched to a gene: 6.